The rows below give T cell receptor beta chains drawn from one sample of a study of blood T cell repertoires in COVID-19. This table comes from immunoSEQ multiplex PCR, and its TCRdb copy is limited to in-frame clones, with some not included. This sample has 250,000 to 300,000 clones; 87% occur once, and the top ten carry 2.2%. Sequences were obtained from peripheral blood. The receptor source for this set is a woman aged 50 to 60 who had recovered from COVID-19. The CDR3 runs from the conserved cysteine through the conserved F or W. Each record gives: D gene, V gene, clone size, J gene, CDR3 DNA, CDR3 protein. The D gene is left open where the match is weak. Rows may omit the clone size; those that give it use once, few, many or a size class.

D gene: -; V gene: TRBV6-5; clone size: once; J gene: TRBJ2-6; CDR3 DNA: TGTGCCAGCAGAGCTGTTGGGGCCAACGTCCTGACTTTC; CDR3 protein: CASRAVGANVLTF
D gene: TRBD1; V gene: TRBV4-3; clone size: few; J gene: TRBJ1-5; CDR3 DNA: TGCGCCAGCAGCCAAGAAAAGGGACAGCGCAATCAGCCCCAGCATTTT; CDR3 protein: CASSQEKGQRNQPQHF
D gene: -; V gene: TRBV9; clone size: once; J gene: TRBJ2-1; CDR3 DNA: TGTGCCAGCAGCGTAAACAGGGATAGGTTTTTGGATGAGCAGTTCTTC; CDR3 protein: CASSVNRDRFLDEQFF
D gene: -; V gene: TRBV20-1; clone size: few; J gene: TRBJ2-1; CDR3 DNA: TGCAGTGCTAGTCGCGGCAGGGGCTCCTACAATGAGCAGTTCTTC; CDR3 protein: CSASRGRGSYNEQFF
D gene: TRBD2; V gene: TRBV11-2; clone size: -; J gene: TRBJ2-2; CDR3 DNA: TGTGCCAGCAGCTTAGCTGGTTTACGGGAGGGCGTTGGGACCGGGGAGCTGTTTTTT; CDR3 protein: CASSLAGLREGVGTGELFF
D gene: TRBD2; V gene: TRBV5-1; clone size: -; J gene: TRBJ2-7; CDR3 DNA: TGCGCCAGCAGCGCGGGACTAGCGGGGGGGCCTTACGAGCAGTACTTC; CDR3 protein: CASSAGLAGGPYEQYF
D gene: -; V gene: TRBV7-8; clone size: once; J gene: TRBJ1-5; CDR3 DNA: TGTGCCAGCAGCTTCCCAGGGGATCAGCCCCAGCATTTT; CDR3 protein: CASSFPGDQPQHF
D gene: TRBD1; V gene: TRBV6-2/TRBV6-3; clone size: -; J gene: TRBJ2-7; CDR3 DNA: TGTGCCAGCAGCCGGGACAGATCCTACGAGCAGTACTTC; CDR3 protein: CASSRDRSYEQYF
D gene: TRBD1; V gene: TRBV30; clone size: -; J gene: TRBJ1-1; CDR3 DNA: TGTGCCTGGAGTGCCAGGGGGAACGCTGAAGCTTTCTTT; CDR3 protein: CAWSARGNAEAFF
D gene: TRBD1; V gene: TRBV7-9; clone size: many; J gene: TRBJ1-4; CDR3 DNA: TGTGCCAGCAGGATTTCCGGGACAGAGGAGAAACTGTTTTTT; CDR3 protein: CASRISGTEEKLFF
D gene: TRBD2; V gene: TRBV2; clone size: -; J gene: TRBJ2-4; CDR3 DNA: TGTGCCAGCAGTGAACGGGGGGGAATGAAAAACATTCAGTACTTC; CDR3 protein: CASSERGGMKNIQYF